The clone carrying this TCR beta chain has a count of ten or more. The protocol was immunoSEQ multiplex PCR, while the TCRdb copy is restricted to in-frame clones and leaves out a portion. Of 150,000 or so clones in the sample, about four fifths were seen once. This entry comes from a study of blood T cell repertoires in COVID-19. For the study at large: PBMCs, B-cell-depleted T cells, or T cells were the source of the cDNA or gDNA that made up the material.

Trimming removed 5 bases from V and 0 bases from J, with 11 bases in between. The germline gives CDR1 MNHEY, CDR2 SMNVEV (reference sequence). The CDR3 length is 14 residues. Input material: peripheral blood. The receptor's source is a human donor with acute or convalescent COVID-19. The donor label of this sample is uncertain. The genes are TRBV27 and TRBJ2-7; D is ambiguous. The CDR3 coding sequence is TGTGCCAGCAGTCCGTGGGCCGGCTCCTACGAGCAGTACTTC. This translates into CASSPWAGSYEQYF.